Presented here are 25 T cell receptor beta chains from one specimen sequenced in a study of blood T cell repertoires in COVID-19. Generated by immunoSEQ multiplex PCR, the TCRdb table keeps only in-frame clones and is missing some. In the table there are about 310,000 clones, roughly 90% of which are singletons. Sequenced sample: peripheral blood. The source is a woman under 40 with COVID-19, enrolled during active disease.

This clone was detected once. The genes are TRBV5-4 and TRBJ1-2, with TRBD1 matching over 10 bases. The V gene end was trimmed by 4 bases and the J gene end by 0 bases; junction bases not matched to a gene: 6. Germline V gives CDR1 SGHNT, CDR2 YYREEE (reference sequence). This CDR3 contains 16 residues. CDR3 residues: CASSPPGTGANYGYTF. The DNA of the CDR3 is TGTGCCAGCAGCCCGCCAGGGACAGGGGCTAACTATGGCTACACCTTC. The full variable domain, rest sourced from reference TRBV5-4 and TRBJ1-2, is ETGVTQSPTHLIKTRGQQVTLRCSSQSGHNTVSWYQQALGQGPQFIFQYYREEENGRGNFPPRFSGLQFPNYSSELNVNALELDDSALYLCASSPPGTGANYGYTFGSGTRLTVV.

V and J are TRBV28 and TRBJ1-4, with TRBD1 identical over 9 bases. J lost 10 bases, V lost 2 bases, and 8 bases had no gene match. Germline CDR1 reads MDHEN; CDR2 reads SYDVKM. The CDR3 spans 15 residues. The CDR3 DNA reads TGTGCCAGCAGTTTAATACCAACAGGGGGCGGAAAACTGTTTTTT. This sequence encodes CASSLIPTGGGKLFF.

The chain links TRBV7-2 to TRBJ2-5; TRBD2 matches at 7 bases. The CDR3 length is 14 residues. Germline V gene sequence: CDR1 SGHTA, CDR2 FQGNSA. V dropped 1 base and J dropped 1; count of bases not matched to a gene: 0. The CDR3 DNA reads TGTGCCAGCAGCTTAGGGACTAGCCAAGAGACCCAGTACTTC. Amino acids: CASSLGTSQETQYF.

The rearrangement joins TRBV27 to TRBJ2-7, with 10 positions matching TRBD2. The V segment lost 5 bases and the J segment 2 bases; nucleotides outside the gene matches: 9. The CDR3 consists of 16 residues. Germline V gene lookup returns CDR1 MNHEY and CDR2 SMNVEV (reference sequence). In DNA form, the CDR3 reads TGTGCCAGCAGTCCCGGGACTAGCGCCTTCCCCTACGAGCAGTACTTC. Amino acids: CASSPGTSAFPYEQYF.

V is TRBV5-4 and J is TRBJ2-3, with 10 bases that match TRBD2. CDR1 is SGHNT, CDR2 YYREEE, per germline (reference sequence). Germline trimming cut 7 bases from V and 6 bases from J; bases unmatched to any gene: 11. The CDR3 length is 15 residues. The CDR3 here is CASSSSGRGGDTQYF. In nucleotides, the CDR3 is TGTGCCAGCTCCTCTAGCGGGAGAGGGGGGGATACGCAGTATTTT.

The CDR3 here is CASSQTPQGNYGYTF. CDR3 nucleotides: TGCGCCAGCAGCCAGACCCCCCAGGGGAACTATGGCTACACCTTC. The chain joins TRBV4-1 to TRBJ1-2; a weak D match, TRBD1 (6 bases). The CDR3 has 15 amino acids. Between the trimmed V and J ends, which lost 3 bases and 2 bases, there was a span of 13 bases. CDR1 is MGHRA and CDR2 is YSYEKL in the germline V gene.

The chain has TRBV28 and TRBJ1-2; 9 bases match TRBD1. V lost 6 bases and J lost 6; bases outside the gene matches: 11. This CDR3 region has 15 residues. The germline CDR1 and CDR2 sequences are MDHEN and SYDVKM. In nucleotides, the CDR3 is TGTGCCAGCAGCAGTCCGGGACAGGGTAATAATGGCTACACCTTC. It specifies CASSSPGQGNNGYTF.

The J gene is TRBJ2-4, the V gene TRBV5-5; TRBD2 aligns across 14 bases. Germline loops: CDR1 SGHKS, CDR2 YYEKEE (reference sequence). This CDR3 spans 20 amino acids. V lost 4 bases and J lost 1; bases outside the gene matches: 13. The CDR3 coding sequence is TGTGCCAGCAGCACGACGGGACTAGCGGGAGAACTAACTGCCAAAAACATTCAGTACTTC. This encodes CASSTTGLAGELTAKNIQYF.

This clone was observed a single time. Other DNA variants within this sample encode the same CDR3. The CDR3 spells CASSTQGSGNTIYF. In nucleotides, the CDR3 is TGTGCCAGCAGCACCCAGGGGTCTGGAAACACCATATATTTT. The V call is TRBV11-2, the J call TRBJ1-3, with a possible D match to TRBD1 (6 bases). Per the germline V gene, CDR1 is SGHAT and CDR2 is FQNNGV. Trimming pared 5 bases from V and 1 base from J, leaving 9 bases between. The CDR3 extends over 14 amino acids.

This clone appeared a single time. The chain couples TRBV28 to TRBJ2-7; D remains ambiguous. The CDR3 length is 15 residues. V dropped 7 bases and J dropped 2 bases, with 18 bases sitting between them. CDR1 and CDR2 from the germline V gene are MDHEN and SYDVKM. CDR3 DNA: TGTGCCAGCAATACACCTCGGGTCCCAACCTACGAGCAGTACTTC. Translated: CASNTPRVPTYEQYF.

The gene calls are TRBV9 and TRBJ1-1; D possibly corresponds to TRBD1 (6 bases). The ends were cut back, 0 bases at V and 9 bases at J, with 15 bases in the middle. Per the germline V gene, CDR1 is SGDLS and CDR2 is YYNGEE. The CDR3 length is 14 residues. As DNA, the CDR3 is TGTGCCAGCAGCGTAGCTTTGGACAGTACGAAAGCTTTCTTT. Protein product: CASSVALDSTKAFF.

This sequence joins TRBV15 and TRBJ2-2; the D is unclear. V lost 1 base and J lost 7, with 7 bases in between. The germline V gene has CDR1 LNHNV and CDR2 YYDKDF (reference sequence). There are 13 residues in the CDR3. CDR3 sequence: CATSRVRVGELFF. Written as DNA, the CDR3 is TGTGCCACCAGCAGAGTTCGGGTCGGGGAGCTGTTTTTT.

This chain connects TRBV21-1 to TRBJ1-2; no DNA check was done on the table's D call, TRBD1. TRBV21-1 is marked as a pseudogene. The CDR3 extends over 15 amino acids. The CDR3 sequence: CASSKREGGRYGYTF. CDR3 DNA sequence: TGTGCCAGCAGCAAAAGAGAAGGGGGCCGGTATGGCTACACCTTC.

CDR3 bases: TGCGCCAGCAGCCAAGGACAGGGACCCTACAATGAGCAGTTCTTC. Protein: CASSQGQGPYNEQFF. The chain uses TRBV5-1 and TRBJ2-1; 8 bases fit TRBD1. The trim removed 4 bases at V and 2 bases at J, leaving 5 bases unmatched. The CDR3 covers 15 residues. The germline V gene has CDR1 SGHRS and CDR2 YFSETQ.

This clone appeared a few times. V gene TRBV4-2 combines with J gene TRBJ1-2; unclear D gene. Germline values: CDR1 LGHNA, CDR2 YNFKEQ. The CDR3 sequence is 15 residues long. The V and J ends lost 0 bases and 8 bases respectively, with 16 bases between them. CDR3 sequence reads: CASSQDPTGRNGYTF. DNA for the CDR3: TGTGCCAGCAGCCAAGATCCCACCGGGAGGAACGGCTACACCTTC.

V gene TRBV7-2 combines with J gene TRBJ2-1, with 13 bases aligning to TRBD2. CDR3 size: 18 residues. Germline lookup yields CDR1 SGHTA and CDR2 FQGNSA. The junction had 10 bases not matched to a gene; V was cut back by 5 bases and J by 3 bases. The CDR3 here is CASSSRPGLAGYYNEQFF. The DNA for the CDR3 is TGTGCCAGCAGCAGCCGACCGGGACTAGCGGGGTACTACAATGAGCAGTTCTTC.

CDR3 nucleotides: TGTGCCAGCAGGGGACTAGCGGGAGACTCCTACGAGCAGTACTTC. Amino acids: CASRGLAGDSYEQYF. The V gene is TRBV6-5, the J gene TRBJ2-7, with 14 bases identical to TRBD2. The CDR3 sequence is 15 residues long. The germline V gene has CDR1 MNHEY and CDR2 SVGAGI. Trimming at V came to 6 bases and at J to 0 bases, leaving 1 base not matched to a gene.

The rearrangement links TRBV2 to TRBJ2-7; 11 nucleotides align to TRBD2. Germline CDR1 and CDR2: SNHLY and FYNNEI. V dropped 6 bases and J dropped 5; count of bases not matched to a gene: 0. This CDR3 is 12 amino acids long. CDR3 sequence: CASRLAGDEQYF. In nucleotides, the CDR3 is TGTGCCAGCAGACTAGCGGGAGACGAGCAGTACTTC.

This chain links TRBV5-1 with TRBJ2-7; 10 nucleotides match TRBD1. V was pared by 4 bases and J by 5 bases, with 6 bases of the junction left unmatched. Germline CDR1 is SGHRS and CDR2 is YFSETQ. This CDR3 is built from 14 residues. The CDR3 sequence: CASSGGQGSHEQYF. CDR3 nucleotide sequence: TGCGCCAGCAGCGGGGGACAGGGGTCCCACGAGCAGTACTTC.

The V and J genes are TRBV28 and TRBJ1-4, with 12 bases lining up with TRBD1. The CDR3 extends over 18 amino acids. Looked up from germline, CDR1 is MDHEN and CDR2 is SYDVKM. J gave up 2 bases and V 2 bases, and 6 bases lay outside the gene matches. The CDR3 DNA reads TGTGCCAGCAGTTTAAATCCGGGACAGGGGGCGACTAATGAAAAACTGTTTTTT. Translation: CASSLNPGQGATNEKLFF.

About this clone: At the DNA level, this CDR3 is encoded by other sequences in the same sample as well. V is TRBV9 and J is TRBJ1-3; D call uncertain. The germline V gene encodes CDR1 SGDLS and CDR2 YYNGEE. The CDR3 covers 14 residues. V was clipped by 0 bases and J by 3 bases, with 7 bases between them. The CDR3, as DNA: TGTGCCAGCAGCGTAGCTCCGGGTGGAAACACCATATATTTT. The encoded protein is CASSVAPGGNTIYF.

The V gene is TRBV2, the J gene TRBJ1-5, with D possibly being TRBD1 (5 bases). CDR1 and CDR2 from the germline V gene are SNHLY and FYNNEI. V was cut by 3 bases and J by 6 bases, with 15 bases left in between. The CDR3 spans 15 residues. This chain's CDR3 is CASSEYGGFGQPQHF. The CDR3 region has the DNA TGTGCCAGCAGTGAGTACGGGGGGTTCGGTCAGCCCCAGCATTTT.

The DNA of the CDR3 is TGCAGCGTTGAAGTGGGTTGGGGGGGAACTGAAGCTTTCTTT. Protein: CSVEVGWGGTEAFF. J is TRBJ1-1 and V is TRBV29-1; D perhaps matches TRBD1 (5 bases). This CDR3 spans 14 amino acids. V was shortened by 1 base and J by 5 bases, with 14 bases between the two germline ends. Germline V gives CDR1 SQVTM, CDR2 ANQGSEA.

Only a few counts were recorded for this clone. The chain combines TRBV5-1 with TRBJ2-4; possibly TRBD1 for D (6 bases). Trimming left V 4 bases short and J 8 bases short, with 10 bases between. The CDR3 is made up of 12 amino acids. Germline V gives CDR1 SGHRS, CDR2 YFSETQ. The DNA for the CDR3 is TGCGCCAGCAGCACTACAGGGTACATTCAGTACTTC. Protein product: CASSTTGYIQYF.

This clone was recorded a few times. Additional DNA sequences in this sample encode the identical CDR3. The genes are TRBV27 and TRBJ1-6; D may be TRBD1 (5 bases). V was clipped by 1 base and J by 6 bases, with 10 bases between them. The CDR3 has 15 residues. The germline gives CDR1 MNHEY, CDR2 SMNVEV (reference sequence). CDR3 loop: CASSLFGQGNSPLHF. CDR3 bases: TGTGCCAGCAGTTTATTCGGTCAGGGTAATTCACCCCTCCACTTT.